This record covers a single T cell receptor beta chain. TCRdb processed the RT-PCR reads anew with MiXCR; each CDR3 protein has one entry. This table has about 680,000 distinct CDR3 sequences, approximately 15% appearing once. V gave up 1 base and J gave up 6 bases; unmatched junction bases: 5. The V gene's germline CDR1 is SGHVS and CDR2 FNYEAQ. This CDR3 is built from 15 residues. This clonotype originated in a female donor in good health, serving as a healthy control. The chain links TRBV7-6 to TRBJ2-5, with TRBD2 identical over 10 bases. Sequencing used memory CD4+ T cells from blood. The CDR3 DNA sequence: TGTGCCAGCAGCTTAGATCCTAGCGGGAGTAAGACCCAGTACTTC. Its protein is CASSLDPSGSKTQYF.